There are many counts of the clone carrying this TCR beta chain. The source of the sample is a study of blood T cell repertoires in COVID-19. Study overall: COVID-19 samples collected from the United States, Italy and Spain covered acute and convalescent phases. Nucleic acid was either cDNA or gDNA, and it came from T cells, B-cell-depleted T cells, or PBMCs.

Germline CDR1 reads SNHLY; CDR2 reads FYNNEI. The CDR3 length is 14 residues. V lost 7 bases, J lost 3 bases, and 14 bases lay in between. Those enrolled in Seattle joined during active infection and were followed longitudinally afterward. Sequencing used immunoSEQ multiplex PCR; TCRdb keeps in-frame clones, though not all of them. Of almost 200,000 clones listed, around four fifths are singletons. This rearrangement joins TRBV2 to TRBJ2-3; TRBD2 is a possible D gene (6 bases). This sequence originates from a man aged 60 to 75 with COVID-19, enrolled during active disease. Sample: peripheral blood. The CDR3 is CASNSGRGTDTQYF. The CDR3 nucleotides are TGTGCCAGCAATAGCGGCAGAGGTACAGATACGCAGTATTTT.